This T cell receptor (beta chain) was identified in a study of memory CD4+ T cells and cytomegalovirus serostatus. The protocol was immunoSEQ multiplex PCR, while the TCRdb copy is restricted to in-frame clones and leaves out a portion. The table shows some 57,000 clones, with 65% to 80% occurring only once. Comment on this clone: The antigen remains undetermined.

The sort gate was single viable CD3+CD4+CD8-CD45RO+ cells for memory CD4+ T cells. Donors' CMV status reflects serum IgG against pp150, pp28, p38, p52. The junction had 6 bases not matched to a gene; V was cut back by 5 bases and J by 3 bases. The CDR3 is made up of 15 amino acids. Germline CDR1 SGHAT, CDR2 FQNNGV. Notes on the study in general: CMV serostatus prediction reached median AUC about 0.95, or 0.9 with US-trained model. About two fifths of the roughly 150 known CMV-associated TCRbeta sequences appeared in CD4+ memory.

The chain is built from TRBV11-2 and TRBJ1-4, with TRBD1 matching over 7 bases. The receptor's source is an adult in good health and CMV-seronegative. Material for sequencing was memory CD4+ T cells from blood. The DNA of the CDR3 is TGTGCCAGCAGCATCAGGGGGGACCCTAATGAAAAACTGTTTTTT. This translates into CASSIRGDPNEKLFF.